This entry features one TCR beta chain sequence. Its recognized antigen is unknown. One base away there is no much larger clone; base qualities are not given. This record belongs to a study of T cells in Graves' hyperthyroidism and ophthalmopathy (dated 2019 in TCRdb). General notes on the study: Peripheral blood samples were taken at initial diagnosis, before any treatment was given. The 100 discovery patients were randomly split 7:3 into training and test sets. To identify distinguishing TCR V-J signatures, a discovery cohort of 90 to 100 patients was used, comprising some 45 with Graves' ophthalmopathy and 57 with stable Graves' hyperthyroidism. After blood sampling, hyperthyroidism patients were treated with methimazole at a starting dose of 30 mg daily, and ophthalmopathy patients were treated with high-dose intravenous methylprednisolone. In six Graves' hyperthyroidism patients, the study also compared T-cell repertoires from thyroid tissue with T-cell repertoires from blood. According to the paper, TCR Vbeta CDR3 sequencing was carried out on about 140 peripheral blood samples, which came from approximately 41 ophthalmopathy, 70 to 80 hyperthyroidism and some 17 progressor patients. Prospective prediction of ophthalmopathy was tested in an independent validation cohort consisting of about 20 hyperthyroidism patients and more than 15 patients who later progressed to ophthalmopathy.

The TCR beta CDR3 regions were amplified from RNA transcripts. The TCR CDR3 was subjected to a first round of RT-PCR using the HTBI primer set and the Qiagen OneStep RT-PCR kit. Libraries were constructed in a second round of multiplex PCR, after which size selection and purification were carried out. Sequencing of the libraries was done on an Illumina HiSeq2000 using paired-end 100 bp reads. The authors' analysis ran thus. Raw data were processed with SOAPnuke, discarding reads with adapters, uncalled bases, mean Phred below 15, or no exact constant-primer or identifier match. COPE v1.2.5 was used to merge the high-quality paired reads, and each unique nucleotide sequence was defined as a clonotype. MiTCR v1.1 was used to align clonotypes to the IMGT TRBV, TRBD and TRBJ reference segments. Analysis was restricted to V-J combinations with a frequency above 0.0001, which covered about 99% of repertoires. A TCS score was defined as the ratio between F50 (clonal expansion) and ExV (chaos), using BLOSUM62-based TCRdist between CDR3 peptides within each V-J. Welch's t-statistics and random forest reduced roughly 530 V-J features to 13, which were used in a naive Bayes classifier (R e1071). The Morisita-Horn index was used to measure how similar the thyroid and blood repertoires were. The public reads were run again by TCRdb, first through fastp at Q25 and then through MiXCR, and only productive beta chains were kept. Records with the same CDR3 protein are collapsed into one entry carrying the most frequent genes and DNA. The V and J calls, along with clone size, are taken from TCRdb and not from the paper's own processing. This sample lists around 760,000 distinct CDR3 sequences; 35% were detected once. Of the sample, around 29% falls within the top ten clones.

Graves' hyperthyroidism was defined as stable when no progression to ophthalmopathy occurred over 18 months of follow-up. The hyperthyroidism patients were between 18 and 65 years old and newly diagnosed, with a disease duration of less than 2 months. Any patient with an uncontrolled infection, another autoimmune disease, pregnancy or lactation was excluded. Clinical symptoms, serum thyroxine and TRAb, thyroid ultrasound, and orbital computed tomography formed the basis for the diagnoses. PBMCs were isolated from around 10 ml of fresh peripheral blood by Ficoll-Paque density gradient centrifugation. Trizol reagent was used to extract total RNA, and RNA quality was then checked on an Agilent 2100 Bioanalyzer. Study-wide conclusions, independent of this receptor: No statistical method was used to fix the sample size in advance, and group allocation was not hidden from the investigators. A model built on a 13 V-J signature distinguished ophthalmopathy from stable hyperthyroidism, reaching about 88% sensitivity and approximately 83% specificity in cross-validation and 80%/75% in testing. In validation, progression to ophthalmopathy was predicted by the model with 70.59% sensitivity and approximately 78% specificity, a median of about 6.4 months before onset. Most expanded thyroid clonotypes (frequency above 0.001) were also detected in blood, a finding suggesting that blood repertoires may reflect thyroid immune responses.

V trim: 2 bases; J trim: 5 bases; unmatched bases: 8. Reading from cysteine to phenylalanine, the CDR3 counts 16 amino acids. The CDR3 DNA has 48 bases and is translated from base 1. Reading the germline V gene gives CDR1 SGHTA and CDR2 FQGNSA. Material: blood. The sequence derives from a woman aged 40 to 50 with Graves' hyperthyroidism. The chain is encoded by TRBV7-2 joined to TRBJ1-4, and 7 bases in between align with TRBD1. The DNA sequence is as follows: TGTGCCAGCAGCTTACGTCCGGGACAGACAAATGAAAAACTGTTTTTT. The encoded protein is CASSLRPGQTNEKLFF.